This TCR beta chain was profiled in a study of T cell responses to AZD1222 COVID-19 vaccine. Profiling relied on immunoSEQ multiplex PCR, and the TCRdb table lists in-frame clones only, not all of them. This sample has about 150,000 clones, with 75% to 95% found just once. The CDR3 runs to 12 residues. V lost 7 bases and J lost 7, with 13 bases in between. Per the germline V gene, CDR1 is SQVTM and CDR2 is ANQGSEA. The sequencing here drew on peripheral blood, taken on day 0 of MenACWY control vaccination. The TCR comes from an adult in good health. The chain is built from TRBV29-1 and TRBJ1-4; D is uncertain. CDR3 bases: TGCAGCGCTGGAACGGGTGGTGAAAAACTGTTTTTT. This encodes CSAGTGGEKLFF.